These T cell receptor beta chains were read from a single sample in a study of blood T cell repertoires in COVID-19. TCRdb's copy holds only in-frame clones and misses some; the assay was immunoSEQ multiplex PCR. The data show approximately 66,000 clones, more than 70% seen once. Sequenced material: peripheral blood. These receptors were collected from a woman aged 50 to 60 with active or convalescent COVID-19. Both conserved end residues are part of each CDR3. D genes are given only for firm matches. Expanded clones are given a class, and other clones once, few, many or no size at all.

>-|TRBJ1-2|TRBD1|TRBV5-4|15
TGTGCCAGCAGCCTGGACCGACAGGGTTGGTCTGGCTACACCTTC
CASSLDRQGWSGYTF
>-|TRBJ2-3|TRBD2|TRBV10-3|17
TGTGCCACGCAGGAGACCATAGCGGGAGCCACCACAGATACGCAGTATTTT
CATQETIAGATTDTQYF
>few|TRBJ1-5|TRBD1|TRBV27|13
TGTGCCAGCAGTCAGGGGGCAGGTCAGCCCCAGCATTTT
CASSQGAGQPQHF
>-|TRBJ1-2|-|TRBV29-1|13
TGCAGCGTTCAGGGGCCTGACTACTATGGCTACACCTTC
CSVQGPDYYGYTF
>-|TRBJ1-1|TRBD1|TRBV6-5|13
TGTGCCACGGACAGGACTCGGAACACTGAAGCTTTCTTT
CATDRTRNTEAFF
>-|TRBJ2-1|-|TRBV7-8|12
TGTGCCATCCGGGACAACTACAATGAGCAGTTCTTC
CAIRDNYNEQFF
>-|TRBJ1-6|-|TRBV9|13
TGTGCCAGCCGGGACATAGATAATTCACCCCTCCACTTT
CASRDIDNSPLHF
>-|TRBJ2-3|-|TRBV7-9|14
TGTGCCAGCAGCAGGGTGAGGGGCACAGATACGCAGTATTTT
CASSRVRGTDTQYF
>-|TRBJ2-1|TRBD1|TRBV2|13
TGTGCCAGCAGTGATCAAGGCTGGACAGGGGAATTCTTC
CASSDQGWTGEFF
>-|TRBJ2-1|TRBD2|TRBV9|15
TGTGCCAGCAGCGGACTAGCGGGGGGGTACAATGAGCAGTTCTTC
CASSGLAGGYNEQFF
>-|TRBJ2-1|TRBD2|TRBV4-2|19
TGTGCCAGCAGCCAAAATCTAGCGGGAGACCTCGCGCAGGGCAATGAGCAGTTCTTC
CASSQNLAGDLAQGNEQFF
>-|TRBJ2-5|-|TRBV5-1|13
TGCGCCAGCAGCTCTCAGGGGTCAGAGACCCAGTACTTC
CASSSQGSETQYF
>few|TRBJ2-7|-|TRBV11-3|12
TGTGCCAGCAGCAGCAACCGGGACGAGCAGTACTTC
CASSSNRDEQYF
>-|TRBJ1-2|-|TRBV2|13
TGTGCCAGCAGTGATCGACTAGACTATGGCTACACCTTC
CASSDRLDYGYTF
>-|TRBJ2-2|-|TRBV3-1/TRBV3-2|13
TGTGCCAGCAGCCAAGCGTCTGCCGGGGAGCTGTTTTTT
CASSQASAGELFF
>-|TRBJ1-3|-|TRBV9|15
TGTGCCAGCAGCGTAGCGCCGAGCTCTGGAAACACCATATATTTT
CASSVAPSSGNTIYF
>-|TRBJ2-3|-|TRBV30|15
TGTGCCTGGAGTGTAAAGGGCCTAGCCTCAGATACGCAGTATTTT
CAWSVKGLASDTQYF
>-|TRBJ2-7|TRBD2|TRBV15|15
TGTGCCACCGGAGAGGTAGCGGGGGGATCCTACGAGCAGTACTTC
CATGEVAGGSYEQYF
>-|TRBJ1-3|-|TRBV9|16
TGTGCCAGCAGACAGACATTCCCTTTCTCTGGAAACACCATATATTTT
CASRQTFPFSGNTIYF
>-|TRBJ2-7|TRBD1|TRBV11-2|15
TGTGCCAGCAGCTACCCCGGGACAGGGTTTTACGAGCAGTACTTC
CASSYPGTGFYEQYF
>-|TRBJ2-3|-|TRBV3-1/TRBV3-2|17
TGTGCCAGCAGCCAAGGTCGGGGAGTGGGCCTCGCAGATACGCAGTATTTT
CASSQGRGVGLADTQYF
>-|TRBJ2-3|TRBD2|TRBV2|15
TGTGCCAGCAGTGAGCGGGAGGGGAGGACAGATACGCAGTATTTT
CASSEREGRTDTQYF
>-|TRBJ2-1|TRBD2|TRBV29-1|12
TGCAGCGTTGAACGGACTAGCGGGGCTAAGTTCTTC
CSVERTSGAKFF
>once|TRBJ2-1|TRBD2|TRBV9|18
TGTGCCAGCAGCCTAACCACCGGGACTAGCGGATCCTACAATGAGCAGTTCTTC
CASSLTTGTSGSYNEQFF
>-|TRBJ2-5|TRBD2|TRBV19|16
TGTGCCAGTAGTGACCGACTAGCGGGCGACGTGAAGACCCAGTACTTC
CASSDRLAGDVKTQYF
>-|TRBJ2-1|-|TRBV27|13
TGTGCCAGCAGTCCCGTCGGGGGCAATGAGCAGTTCTTC
CASSPVGGNEQFF
>-|TRBJ2-1|-|TRBV11-2|12
TGTGCCAGCAGCTCGACATATGCAGAGCAGTTCTTC
CASSSTYAEQFF
>-|TRBJ2-3|-|TRBV5-1|15
TGCGCCAGCAGCTTGGCCCAGATCAACACAGATACGCAGTATTTT
CASSLAQINTDTQYF
>few|TRBJ1-3|-|TRBV15|17
TGTGCCACCAGCAGAGATCAATCTCGGTCGTATGGAAACACCATATATTTT
CATSRDQSRSYGNTIYF
>once|TRBJ2-7|-|TRBV19|18
TGTGCCAGTAGTTTCCCGGGACTGGGTTCCCTACCGTCCTACGAGCAGTACTTC
CASSFPGLGSLPSYEQYF
>few|TRBJ1-6|-|TRBV14|15
TGTGCCAGCAGCCAGGTCAGGGGATTGCATTCACCCCTCCACTTT
CASSQVRGLHSPLHF
>-|TRBJ2-1|TRBD1|TRBV6-5|15
TGTGCCAGCAGGGACACAGGGGGAGCCTACAATGAGCAGTTCTTC
CASRDTGGAYNEQFF
>-|TRBJ2-7|TRBD1|TRBV4-1|14
TGCGCCAGCAGCCAAGTTGACAGGGGAGGCGAGCAGTACTTC
CASSQVDRGGEQYF
>-|TRBJ1-3|TRBD1|TRBV3-1/TRBV3-2|16
TGTGCCAGCAGCCACCGCGGGACAGTCTCTGGAAACACCATATATTTT
CASSHRGTVSGNTIYF
>-|TRBJ2-7|-|TRBV5-1|16
TGCGCCAGCAGCCTGGGGAATGTGGGGAGGACCTACGAGCAGTACTTC
CASSLGNVGRTYEQYF
>few|TRBJ1-5|-|TRBV23-1|15
TGCGCCAGCAGTCAATCGGTACGGGGGGATCAGCCCCAGCATTTT
CASSQSVRGDQPQHF
>-|TRBJ2-1|-|TRBV12-5|15
TGTGCTAGTGGCGGTGGAGCGAACGTCTACAATGAGCAGTTCTTC
CASGGGANVYNEQFF
>-|TRBJ2-7|TRBD2|TRBV4-2|16
TGTGCCAGCAGCCAGGAAATTAGCGGGGCCATCTACGAGCAGTACTTC
CASSQEISGAIYEQYF
>-|TRBJ2-3|-|TRBV6-5|14
TGTGCCAGCATGGGGACTGCCGGGACAGATACGCAGTATTTT
CASMGTAGTDTQYF
>-|TRBJ2-7|TRBD2|TRBV7-9|14
TGTGCCAGCAGCTTAGCGGGTGTGCGGGAGGAGCAGTACTTC
CASSLAGVREEQYF
>-|TRBJ2-5|-|TRBV10-2|13
TGCGCCAGCACCGAGAGCTTAGAGCGGACCCAGTACTTC
CASTESLERTQYF
>-|TRBJ2-5|TRBD2|TRBV2|16
TGTGCCAGCAGCCCGACTAGCGGCAGCTACCAAGAGACCCAGTACTTC
CASSPTSGSYQETQYF
>-|TRBJ1-5|TRBD1|TRBV30|13
TGTGCCTGGAGGGGACAGGGGAGTCAGCCCCAGCATTTT
CAWRGQGSQPQHF
>-|TRBJ1-2|TRBD1|TRBV27|14
TGTGCCAGCAGTCCCCCTGGACAGGCCTATGGCTACACCTTC
CASSPPGQAYGYTF
>-|TRBJ2-7|TRBD2|TRBV5-1|17
TGCGCCAGCAGCAAGGGCGGCGGGAGGGCCAGCTCCTACGAGCAGTACTTC
CASSKGGGRASSYEQYF
>-|TRBJ2-2|TRBD1|TRBV7-6|15
TGTGCCAGCAGCCCCGGGACAGGGAACACCGGGGAGCTGTTTTTT
CASSPGTGNTGELFF
>-|TRBJ2-1|TRBD2|TRBV29-1|11
TGCAGCGTCCGACTAGCCAATGAGCAGTTCTTC
CSVRLANEQFF
>-|TRBJ2-5|-|TRBV7-9|17
TGTGCCAGCAGCCCGAGACGCCTGGACAGCGTAAAAGAGACCCAGTACTTC
CASSPRRLDSVKETQYF
>-|TRBJ1-1|-|TRBV11-1|15
TGTGCCAGCAGCATGCCCCGGGTAGAAGGAACTGAAGCTTTCTTT
CASSMPRVEGTEAFF
>-|TRBJ1-6|-|TRBV28|15
TGTGCCAGCAGTTCACCCAGGGAGTTCGGGGGAACCCTCCACTTT
CASSSPREFGGTLHF
>once|TRBJ1-1|-|TRBV28|13
TGTGCCAGCACCCTTTGGGTTTCAGGTGAAGCTTTCTTT
CASTLWVSGEAFF
>-|TRBJ1-3|TRBD1|TRBV18|16
TGTGCCAGCTCACCCCAGGGACAGGCTTGGAAGAACACCATATATTTT
CASSPQGQAWKNTIYF